This T cell receptor beta chain was obtained from a study of blood T cell repertoires in COVID-19. The wider study: Italy, Spain and the United States were the sources of the convalescent and acute COVID-19 samples. T cells, B-cell-depleted T cells, or PBMCs provided the cDNA or gDNA that served as material.

V was pared by 1 base and J by 4 bases, with 7 bases of the junction left unmatched. This CDR3 spans 18 amino acids. CDR1 is LGHNA and CDR2 is YNFKEQ in the germline V gene. Authors' analysis steps: Researchers report that nucleated cell counts were estimated from reference gene primer amplification. Clones were sequenced by immunoSEQ multiplex PCR, and TCRdb holds only the in-frame ones, with some missing. V and J calls and clone size are as listed in that table; D and trimming were resolved from the DNA. The repertoire holds 300,000 to 350,000 clones, with 85% to 95% as singletons. In terms of age and location, participants ranged from roughly 18 to 95 years and lived in about 25 US areas.

This chain connects TRBV4-2 to TRBJ2-2, with 12 bases identical to TRBD2. This clonotype was sampled from a woman aged 30 to 39 who had been exposed to COVID-19. Sample: PBMCs or T cells enriched from blood (not recorded which). DNA for the CDR3: TGTGCCAGCAGCCAAGCGGCTAGCGGGGGGGCCGTCACCGGGGAGCTGTTTTTT. It encodes CASSQAASGGAVTGELFF.